A single sample is the source of the 14 T cell receptor beta chains below, sequenced in a study of cytomegalovirus exposure and HLA in healthy donors. The PCR had 60 Vbeta and 13 Jbeta primers. TCRdb keeps only in-frame clones here, not all; method: immunoSEQ multiplex PCR. Here the sample spans around 140,000 clones, about 70% being singletons. The sample consisted of PBMCs. The receptors derive from a male donor in good health and CMV-seronegative.

This clone was counted between two and nine times. The chain couples TRBV6-1 to TRBJ2-1; a weak D match, TRBD2 (6 bases). V lost 8 bases and J lost 1, with 12 bases in between. This CDR3 spans 14 amino acids. Per germline, CDR1 MNHNS and CDR2 SASEGT. The CDR3 reads CASGRDLSYNEQFF. Here the CDR3 DNA reads TGTGCCAGCGGGCGGGACTTATCCTACAATGAGCAGTTCTTC.

The chain joins TRBV2 to TRBJ1-1; D remains ambiguous. Germline CDR1 reads SNHLY; CDR2 reads FYNNEI. There are 18 residues in the CDR3. V was trimmed by 3 bases and J by 1 base, leaving 21 bases between them. DNA of the CDR3: TGTGCCAGCAGTGATCTCCAAGGACTCTCCCCAGAGAACACTGAAGCTTTCTTT. This encodes CASSDLQGLSPENTEAFF.

The chain recombines TRBV6-5 with TRBJ1-1, with 8 bases that match TRBD1. The germline V gene has CDR1 MNHEY and CDR2 SVGAGI. This CDR3 region has 14 residues. With 2 bases clipped from V and 11 bases from J, the junction kept 10 bases outside the gene matches. The CDR3 DNA sequence: TGTGCCAGCAGTTACGGGACAGGTCGCCAGTCGGCTTTCTTT. Amino acid sequence: CASSYGTGRQSAFF.

The rearrangement links TRBV7-8 to TRBJ1-2; maybe TRBD1 (6 bases). Germline CDR1 is SGHVS and CDR2 is FQNEAQ. The V and J ends lost 1 base and 5 bases respectively, with 14 bases between them. This CDR3 has 15 amino acids. CDR3 sequence reads: CASSLGQGQGYGYTF. As DNA, the CDR3 is TGTGCCAGCAGCTTAGGGCAGGGGCAAGGGTATGGCTACACCTTC.

The CDR3 bases are TGCGCCAGTAGTTACCGGGGAGCGGGGGGCGTGGGAAAGACCCAGTACTTC. Encoded protein: CASSYRGAGGVGKTQYF. The chain is built from TRBV5-1 and TRBJ2-5; 9 bases map to TRBD2. The V and J ends lost 8 bases and 6 bases, in that order; junction bases with no gene match: 20. CDR1 is SGHRS, CDR2 YFSETQ, per germline. The CDR3 has 17 amino acids. The full variable domain, in which reference TRBV5-1 and TRBJ2-5 provide the parts outside the CDR3, is KAGVTQTPRYLIKTRGQQVTLSCSPISGHRSVSWYQQTPGQGLQFLFEYFSETQRNKGNFPGRFSGRQFSNSRSEMNVSTLELGDSALYLCASSYRGAGGVGKTQYFGPGTRLLVL.

This clone was counted only a few times. The J gene is TRBJ1-6, the V gene TRBV29-1; TRBD1 agrees at 9 bases. Per germline, CDR1 SQVTM and CDR2 ANQGSEA. The CDR3 covers 13 residues. Trimming took 4 bases from V and 5 from J; bases not matched to a gene: 0. The CDR3 DNA sequence: TGCAGCGTTGGGACAGGGGATAATTCACCCCTCCACTTT. Translating gives CSVGTGDNSPLHF. Full variable domain (outside the CDR3, taken from reference TRBV29-1 and TRBJ1-6): SAVISQKPSRDICQRGTSLTIQCQVDSQVTMMFWYRQQPGQSLTLIATANQGSEATYESGFVIDKFPISRPNLTFSTLTVSNMSPEDSSIYLCSVGTGDNSPLHFGNGTRLTVT.

This clone is a singleton in its sample. The chain links TRBV2 to TRBJ1-3, with D possibly TRBD1 on 5 matching bases. Germline lookup yields CDR1 SNHLY and CDR2 FYNNEI. Trimming removed 2 bases at V and 4 bases at J, with 9 bases between. This CDR3 contains 14 residues. The CDR3 DNA sequence: TGTGCCAGCAGTGAACGGGGGGAAGGAAACACCATATATTTT. Protein: CASSERGEGNTIYF.

The V gene is TRBV2, the J gene TRBJ2-5; 10 nucleotides match TRBD1. The CDR3 loop spans 15 amino acids. The trim removed 5 bases at V and 4 bases at J, leaving 7 bases unmatched. Germline CDR1 reads SNHLY; CDR2 reads FYNNEI. The CDR3 coding sequence is TGTGCCAGCAGTTTCGGGACAGGGGTAGGAGAGACCCAGTACTTC. Its protein is CASSFGTGVGETQYF.

This clone showed up just a few times. The chain carries TRBV7-2 and TRBJ2-5, with 11 nucleotides matching TRBD2. V shed 5 bases, J shed 2 bases, and the junction held 7 bases outside the gene matches. Germline lookup yields CDR1 SGHTA and CDR2 FQGNSA. This CDR3 is 16 amino acids long. The DNA of the CDR3 is TGTGCCAGCAGCCCACGGATAGCGGGGGGGCAAGAGACCCAGTACTTC. This codes for CASSPRIAGGQETQYF.

The J gene is TRBJ1-2, the V gene TRBV27; 9 nucleotides agree with TRBD1. The germline gives CDR1 MNHEY, CDR2 SMNVEV (reference sequence). J gave up 4 bases and V 3 bases, and 12 bases lay outside the gene matches. The length of the CDR3 is 17 residues. The CDR3 here is CASSFDRGTGILYGYTF. In DNA, the CDR3 is TGTGCCAGCAGTTTCGACCGAGGGACAGGGATTCTCTATGGCTACACCTTC.

This clone was seen a few times. The CDR3 here is CAWATGAGGANVLTF. The DNA for the CDR3 is TGTGCCTGGGCGACAGGGGCGGGAGGGGCCAACGTCCTGACTTTC. The chain carries TRBV30 and TRBJ2-6; TRBD1 matches 8 bases. V gave up 5 bases and J gave up 4 bases; unmatched junction bases: 7. This CDR3 contains 15 residues. Looked up from germline, CDR1 is GTSNPN and CDR2 is SVGIG (reference sequence).

This clone was observed a few times. The V gene is TRBV4-1, the J gene TRBJ2-4, with D tentatively TRBD2 (6 bases). The CDR3 extends over 15 amino acids. Germline values: CDR1 MGHRA, CDR2 YSYEKL. V lost 1 base to trimming and J lost 10 bases, with 17 bases between them. CDR3 bases: TGCGCCAGCAGCCAAGTAGGGGCCCGGAGGGGAATTCAGTACTTC. Its protein is CASSQVGARRGIQYF.

In its sample, this clone is medium-sized. The genes are TRBV11-2 and TRBJ1-1; D might be TRBD1 (6 bases). Germline loops: CDR1 SGHAT, CDR2 FQNNGV. With 5 bases removed from V and 4 bases from J, the gap between germline ends came to 17 bases. This CDR3 has 15 residues. CDR3: CASSRTDPVGTEAFF. The CDR3 nucleotides are TGTGCCAGCAGCAGGACAGACCCAGTGGGCACTGAAGCTTTCTTT.

This clone was counted a few times. The gene calls are TRBV4-3 and TRBJ1-1; 10 bases are shared with TRBD1. CDR1 LGHNA and CDR2 YSLEER come from the germline V gene. Trimming cost V 1 base and J 11 bases; bases outside gene matches: 10. This CDR3 has 15 residues. CDR3 nucleotide sequence: TGCGCCAGCAGCCAAGCACTCGACAGGGGGCGATATGCTTTCTTT. This sequence encodes CASSQALDRGRYAFF.